The clone carrying this TCR beta chain was observed a single time. From germline, CDR1 is SEHNR and CDR2 FQNEAQ (reference sequence). Trimming removed 0 bases at V and 2 bases at J, with 7 bases between. This CDR3 comprises 15 residues. This sample is drawn from a study of blood T cell repertoires in COVID-19. In the authors' workflow: Amplified reference gene primers provided the basis for estimating nucleated cell counts. Profiling relied on immunoSEQ multiplex PCR, and the TCRdb table lists in-frame clones only, not all of them. V and J calls and clone size are those listed in that table; D and trimming were worked out from the DNA. The top ten hold less than 3% of the sample, which has about 210,000 clones, over 70% seen once.

This receptor was obtained from a man in his forties or fifties with active or convalescent COVID-19. Input material: peripheral blood. This sequence joins TRBV7-9 and TRBJ2-2, with unresolved D. The CDR3 region has the DNA TGTGCCAGCAGCTTAGCGGCTGCAAACACCGGGGAGCTGTTTTTT. As protein: CASSLAAANTGELFF.